These 9 T cell receptor beta chains came from one sample sequenced in a study of cytomegalovirus exposure and HLA in healthy donors. 60 Vbeta and 13 Jbeta primers were used in PCR. Sequenced by immunoSEQ multiplex PCR; TCRdb stores in-frame clones only, minus some. The table includes 200,000 to 250,000 clones, approximately 80% detected once. The sample was PBMCs. The receptors come from a boy younger than 10 in good health and CMV-seronegative.

The J gene is TRBJ1-1, the V gene TRBV19; 9 nucleotides agree with TRBD1. This CDR3 has 15 amino acids. V was pared by 1 base and J by 5 bases, with 5 bases of the junction left unmatched. Germline V gene data show CDR1 as LNHDA and CDR2 as SQIVND (reference sequence). In DNA, the CDR3 is TGTGCCAGTAGTATAGGGGGACAGGGTTGGACTGAAGCTTTCTTT. This gives the protein CASSIGGQGWTEAFF.

The CDR3 sequence: CASSLGTGVSSYEQYF. The CDR3 region has the DNA TGTGCCAGCAGCTTGGGGACAGGGGTGAGCTCCTACGAGCAGTACTTC. The chain links TRBV5-6 to TRBJ2-5; 9 bases line up with TRBD1. TRBJ2-7 explains the end of the DNA better; the J call may be wrong. Germline V gene lookup returns CDR1 SGHDT and CDR2 YYEEEE. This CDR3 has 16 amino acids.

The chain is built from TRBV27 and TRBJ1-6; D gene ambiguous. V shed 6 bases and J shed 10 bases, with 13 bases lying between them. Germline CDR1 reads MNHEY; CDR2 reads SMNVEV (reference sequence). The CDR3 contains 13 residues. The CDR3 bases are TGTGCCAGCAGCGACTGGATTAGGTCACCCCTCCACTTT. This encodes CASSDWIRSPLHF.

The rearrangement joins TRBV9 to TRBJ2-7; D is perhaps TRBD1 (5 bases). Looked up from germline, CDR1 is SGDLS and CDR2 is YYNGEE. V lost 0 bases, J lost 0 bases, and 10 bases lay in between. The CDR3 totals 15 residues. The CDR3 spells CASSVGQGTSYEQYF. The CDR3 DNA reads TGTGCCAGCAGCGTAGGGCAGGGAACCTCCTACGAGCAGTACTTC.

J is TRBJ1-1 and V is TRBV9, with D maybe TRBD1 (5 bases). Trimming took off 0 bases at V and 0 bases at J, with 15 bases between the two ends. The CDR3 consists of 17 residues. Germline loops: CDR1 SGDLS, CDR2 YYNGEE. CDR3 coding DNA: TGTGCCAGCAGCGTAGATGGCAGGGAGCGGGTGAACACTGAAGCTTTCTTT. Protein product: CASSVDGRERVNTEAFF.

For the CDR3, the DNA is TGTGCCAGCGGGGGACAGTCCGCGAACACCGGGGAGCTGTTTTTT. It codes for CASGGQSANTGELFF. This chain uses TRBV2 with TRBJ2-2; 7 nucleotides line up with TRBD1. With V trimmed by 8 bases and J by 0 bases, 6 bases remained unmatched. CDR3 length: 15 amino acids. Germline-derived CDR1 and CDR2 are SNHLY and FYNNEI.

This chain connects TRBV27 to TRBJ2-3; 13 positions match TRBD2. Trimming removed 5 bases from V and 3 bases from J; junction bases left unmatched: 11. This CDR3 has 18 residues. The V gene's germline CDR1 is MNHEY and CDR2 SMNVEV (reference sequence). CDR3 sequence reads: CASSPPGLAGSQTDTQYF. The CDR3 region has the DNA TGTGCCAGCAGTCCGCCGGGACTAGCGGGATCGCAGACAGATACGCAGTATTTT.

The rearrangement uses TRBV27 and TRBJ2-5; D may be TRBD1 (7 bases). TRBJ2-7 matches the DNA end more closely, so the J call is doubtful. The CDR3 has 15 amino acids. The germline gives CDR1 MNHEY, CDR2 SMNVEV (reference sequence). CDR3 in amino acids: CASLTRAGQLYEQYF. As DNA, the CDR3 is TGTGCCAGTCTCACTCGGGCGGGACAGCTCTACGAGCAGTACTTC.

The chain carries TRBV2 and TRBJ1-2; tentatively, D is TRBD1 (6 bases). This CDR3 spans 16 amino acids. Germline V gene sequence: CDR1 SNHLY, CDR2 FYNNEI. Trimming shortened V by 5 bases and J by 0 bases, and 16 bases separated the two germline ends. CDR3 nucleotides: TGTGCCAGCAGTCGCGGACAGTCGATTACTAACTATGGCTACACCTTC. Protein sequence: CASSRGQSITNYGYTF.